Sequencing of this TCR beta chain was carried out in a study of blood T cell repertoires in COVID-19. Study summary: COVID-19 samples, acute and convalescent, were from the United States, Italy and Spain. PBMCs, B-cell-depleted T cells, or T cells provided the cDNA or gDNA that made up the material.

The germline V gene has CDR1 LNHNV and CDR2 YYDKDF (reference sequence). Trimming took 0 bases from V and 6 from J; bases not matched to a gene: 7. The CDR3 is 16 amino acids. Using immunoSEQ multiplex PCR, the repertoire was profiled, and TCRdb retains in-frame clones only, with some absent. The profile shows over 130,000 clones, more than 80% of them singletons. The sequenced material came from peripheral blood. This receptor was taken from a man in his 70s with acute or convalescent COVID-19. The J gene is TRBJ2-1, the V gene TRBV15, with TRBD1 matching 8 bases. CDR3 residues: CATSRDQGASFNEQFF. The CDR3 nucleotides read TGTGCCACCAGCAGAGACCAGGGGGCATCGTTCAATGAGCAGTTCTTC.